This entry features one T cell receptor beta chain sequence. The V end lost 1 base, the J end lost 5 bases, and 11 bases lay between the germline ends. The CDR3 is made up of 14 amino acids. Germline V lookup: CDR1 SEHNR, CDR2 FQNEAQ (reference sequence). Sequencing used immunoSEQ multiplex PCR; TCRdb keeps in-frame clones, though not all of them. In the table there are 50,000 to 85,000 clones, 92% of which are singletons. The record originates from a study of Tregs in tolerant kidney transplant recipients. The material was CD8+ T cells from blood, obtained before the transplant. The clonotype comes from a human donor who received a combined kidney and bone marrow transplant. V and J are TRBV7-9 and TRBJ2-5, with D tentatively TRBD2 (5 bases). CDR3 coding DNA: TGTGCCAGCAGCTTAGTAGGGAGTTTGGAGACCCAGTACTTC. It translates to CASSLVGSLETQYF.